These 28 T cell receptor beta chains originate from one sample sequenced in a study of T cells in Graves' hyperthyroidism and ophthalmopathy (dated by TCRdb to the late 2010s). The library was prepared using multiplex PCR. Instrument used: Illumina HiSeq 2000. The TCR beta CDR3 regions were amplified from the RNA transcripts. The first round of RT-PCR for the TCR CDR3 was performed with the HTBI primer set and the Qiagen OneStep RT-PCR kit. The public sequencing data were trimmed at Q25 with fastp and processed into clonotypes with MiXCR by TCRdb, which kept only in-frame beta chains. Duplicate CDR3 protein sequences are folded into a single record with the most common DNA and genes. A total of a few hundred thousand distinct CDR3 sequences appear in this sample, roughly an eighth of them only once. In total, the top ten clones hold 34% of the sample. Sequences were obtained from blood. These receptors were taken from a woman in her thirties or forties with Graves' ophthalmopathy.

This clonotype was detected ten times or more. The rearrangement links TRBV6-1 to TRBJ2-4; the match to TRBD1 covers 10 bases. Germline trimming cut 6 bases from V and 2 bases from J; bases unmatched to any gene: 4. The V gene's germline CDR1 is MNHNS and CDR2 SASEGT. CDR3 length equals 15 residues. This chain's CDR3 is CASRGQGKTKNIQYF. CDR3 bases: TGTGCCAGCAGGGGACAGGGGAAGACCAAAAACATTCAGTACTTC.

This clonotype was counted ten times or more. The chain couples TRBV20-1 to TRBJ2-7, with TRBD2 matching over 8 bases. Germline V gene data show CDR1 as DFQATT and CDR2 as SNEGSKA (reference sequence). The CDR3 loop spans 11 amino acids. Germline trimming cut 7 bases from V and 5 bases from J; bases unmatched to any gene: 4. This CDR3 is CSVERGNEQYF. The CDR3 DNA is TGCAGTGTCGAGCGGGGGAACGAGCAGTACTTC.

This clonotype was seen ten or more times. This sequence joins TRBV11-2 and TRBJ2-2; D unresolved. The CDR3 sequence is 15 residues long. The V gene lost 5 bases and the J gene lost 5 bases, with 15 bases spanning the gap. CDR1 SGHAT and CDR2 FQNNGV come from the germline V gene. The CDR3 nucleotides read TGTGCCAGCAGCCCAGGCGGCCTGGGGACCGGGGAGCTGTTTTTT. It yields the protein CASSPGGLGTGELFF.

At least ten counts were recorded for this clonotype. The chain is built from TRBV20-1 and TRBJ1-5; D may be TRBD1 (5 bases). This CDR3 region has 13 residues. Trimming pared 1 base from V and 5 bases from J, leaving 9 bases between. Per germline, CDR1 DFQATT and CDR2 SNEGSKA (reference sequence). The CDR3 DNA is TGCAGTGCTAGAGGGGGGATCTATCAGCCCCAGCATTTT. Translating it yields CSARGGIYQPQHF.

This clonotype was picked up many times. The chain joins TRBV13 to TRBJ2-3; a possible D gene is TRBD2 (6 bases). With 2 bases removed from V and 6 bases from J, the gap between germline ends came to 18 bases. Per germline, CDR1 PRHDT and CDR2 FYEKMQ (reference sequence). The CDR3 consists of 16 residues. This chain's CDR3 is CASSLRAGGRSDTQYF. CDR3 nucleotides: TGTGCCAGCAGCTTACGTGCCGGGGGAAGGAGCGATACGCAGTATTTT.

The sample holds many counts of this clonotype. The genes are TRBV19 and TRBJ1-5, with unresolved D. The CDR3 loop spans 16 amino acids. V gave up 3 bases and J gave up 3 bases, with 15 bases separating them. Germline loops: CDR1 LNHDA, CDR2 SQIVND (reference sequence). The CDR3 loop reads CASSIGRGAFNQPQHF. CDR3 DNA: TGTGCCAGTAGTATTGGACGGGGTGCATTCAATCAGCCCCAGCATTTT.

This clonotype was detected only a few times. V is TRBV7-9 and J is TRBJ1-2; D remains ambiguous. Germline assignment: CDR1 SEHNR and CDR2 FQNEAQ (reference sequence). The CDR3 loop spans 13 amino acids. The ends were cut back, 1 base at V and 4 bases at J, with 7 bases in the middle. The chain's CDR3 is CASSLVELYGYTF. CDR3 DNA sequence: TGTGCCAGCAGCTTAGTGGAGCTCTATGGCTACACCTTC.

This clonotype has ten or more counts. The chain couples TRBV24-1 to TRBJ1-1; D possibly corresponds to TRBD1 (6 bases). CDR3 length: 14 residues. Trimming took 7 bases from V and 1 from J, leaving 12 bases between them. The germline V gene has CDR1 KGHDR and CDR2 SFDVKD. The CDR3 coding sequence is TGTGCCACCAGCGGGAACAGGGAGAACACTGAAGCTTTCTTT. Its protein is CATSGNRENTEAFF.

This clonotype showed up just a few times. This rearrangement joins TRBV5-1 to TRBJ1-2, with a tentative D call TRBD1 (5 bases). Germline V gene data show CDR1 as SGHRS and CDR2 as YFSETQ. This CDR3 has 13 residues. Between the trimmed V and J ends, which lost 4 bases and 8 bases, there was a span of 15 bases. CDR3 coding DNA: TGCGCCAGCAGCATACAGGACATCGACGGCTACACCTTC. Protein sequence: CASSIQDIDGYTF. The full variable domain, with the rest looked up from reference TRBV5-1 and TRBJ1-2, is KAGVTQTPRYLIKTRGQQVTLSCSPISGHRSVSWYQQTPGQGLQFLFEYFSETQRNKGNFPGRFSGRQFSNSRSEMNVSTLELGDSALYLCASSIQDIDGYTFGSGTRLTVV.

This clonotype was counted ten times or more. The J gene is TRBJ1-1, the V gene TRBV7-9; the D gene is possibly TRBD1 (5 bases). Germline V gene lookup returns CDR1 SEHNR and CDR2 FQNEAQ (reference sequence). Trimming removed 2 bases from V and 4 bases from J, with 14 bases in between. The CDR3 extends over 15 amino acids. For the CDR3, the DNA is TGTGCCAGCAGCTTAAATGGGGGTAAAGGCACTGAAGCTTTCTTT. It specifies CASSLNGGKGTEAFF.

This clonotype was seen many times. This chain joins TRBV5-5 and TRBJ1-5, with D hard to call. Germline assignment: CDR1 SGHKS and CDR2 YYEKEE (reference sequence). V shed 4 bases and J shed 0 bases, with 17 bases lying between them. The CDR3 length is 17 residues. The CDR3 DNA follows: TGTGCCAGCAGCCCGGGTGAGACAACATATAGCAATCAGCCCCAGCATTTT. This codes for CASSPGETTYSNQPQHF.

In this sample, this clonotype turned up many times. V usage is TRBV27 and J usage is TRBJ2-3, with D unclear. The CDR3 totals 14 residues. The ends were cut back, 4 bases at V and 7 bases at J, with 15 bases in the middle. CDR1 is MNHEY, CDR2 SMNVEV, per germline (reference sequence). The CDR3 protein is CASSSPPIENTQYF. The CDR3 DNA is TGTGCCAGCAGTTCCCCCCCGATAGAGAATACGCAGTATTTT.

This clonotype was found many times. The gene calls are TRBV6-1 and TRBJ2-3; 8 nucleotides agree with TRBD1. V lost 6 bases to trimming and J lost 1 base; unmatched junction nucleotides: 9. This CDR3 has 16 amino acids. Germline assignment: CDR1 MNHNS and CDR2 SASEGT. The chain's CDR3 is CASSAHTGGGTDTQYF. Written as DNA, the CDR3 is TGTGCCAGCAGCGCTCATACAGGGGGAGGCACAGATACGCAGTATTTT.

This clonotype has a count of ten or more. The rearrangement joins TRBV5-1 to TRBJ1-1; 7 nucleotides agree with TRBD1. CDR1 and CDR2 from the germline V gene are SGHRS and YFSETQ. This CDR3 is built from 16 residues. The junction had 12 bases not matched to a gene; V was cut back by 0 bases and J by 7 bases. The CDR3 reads CASSLARQGTTHEAFF. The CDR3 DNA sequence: TGCGCCAGCAGCTTGGCGAGACAGGGCACTACGCATGAAGCTTTCTTT.

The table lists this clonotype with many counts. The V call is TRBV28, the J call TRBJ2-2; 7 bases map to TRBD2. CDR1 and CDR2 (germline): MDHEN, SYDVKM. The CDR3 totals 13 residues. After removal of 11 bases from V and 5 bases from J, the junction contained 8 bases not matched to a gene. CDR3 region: CALSREITGELFF. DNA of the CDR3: TGTGCCCTTTCGCGGGAGATTACCGGGGAGCTGTTTTTT.

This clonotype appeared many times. This CDR3 is CASSIRSGGNGELFF. The CDR3 DNA sequence: TGTGCCAGTAGTATTAGGAGCGGGGGGAACGGGGAGCTGTTTTTT. This rearrangement joins TRBV19 to TRBJ2-2, with 9 bases that match TRBD2. Germline V gives CDR1 LNHDA, CDR2 SQIVND (reference sequence). The CDR3 totals 15 residues. Germline trimming cut 3 bases from V and 7 bases from J; bases unmatched to any gene: 6.

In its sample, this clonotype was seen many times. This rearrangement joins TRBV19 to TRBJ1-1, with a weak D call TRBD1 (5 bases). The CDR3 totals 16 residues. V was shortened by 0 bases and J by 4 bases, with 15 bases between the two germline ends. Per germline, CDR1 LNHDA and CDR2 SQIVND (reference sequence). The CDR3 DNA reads TGTGCCAGTAGTATAGATCTATGGGGCTGGGGCACTGAAGCTTTCTTT. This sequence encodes CASSIDLWGWGTEAFF.

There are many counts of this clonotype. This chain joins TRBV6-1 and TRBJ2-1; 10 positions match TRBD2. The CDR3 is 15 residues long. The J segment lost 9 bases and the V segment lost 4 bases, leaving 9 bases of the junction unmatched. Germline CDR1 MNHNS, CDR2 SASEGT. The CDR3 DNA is TGTGCCAGCAGTGGTTCCGGGACTAGCGTTACTGAGCAGTTCTTC. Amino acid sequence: CASSGSGTSVTEQFF.

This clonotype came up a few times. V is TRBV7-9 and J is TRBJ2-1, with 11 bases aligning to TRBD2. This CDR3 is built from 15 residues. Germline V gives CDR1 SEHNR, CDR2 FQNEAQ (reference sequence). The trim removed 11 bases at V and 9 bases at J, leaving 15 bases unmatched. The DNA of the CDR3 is TGTGCCGTACTGATGACTAGCGGGACCCCCCGTGAGCAGTTCTTC. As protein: CAVLMTSGTPREQFF.

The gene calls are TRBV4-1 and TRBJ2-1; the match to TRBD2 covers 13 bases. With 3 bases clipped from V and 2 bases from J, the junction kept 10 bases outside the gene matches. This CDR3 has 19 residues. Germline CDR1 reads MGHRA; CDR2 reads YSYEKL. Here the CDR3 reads CASSHRQPGLAGTYNEQFF. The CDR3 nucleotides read TGCGCCAGCAGCCACCGTCAACCGGGACTAGCGGGGACCTACAATGAGCAGTTCTTC.

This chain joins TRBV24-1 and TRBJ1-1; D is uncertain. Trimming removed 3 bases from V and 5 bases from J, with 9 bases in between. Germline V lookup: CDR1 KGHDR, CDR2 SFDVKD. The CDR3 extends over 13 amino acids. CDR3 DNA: TGTGCCACCAGTGATGTGGGGAAGACTGAAGCTTTCTTT. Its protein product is CATSDVGKTEAFF.

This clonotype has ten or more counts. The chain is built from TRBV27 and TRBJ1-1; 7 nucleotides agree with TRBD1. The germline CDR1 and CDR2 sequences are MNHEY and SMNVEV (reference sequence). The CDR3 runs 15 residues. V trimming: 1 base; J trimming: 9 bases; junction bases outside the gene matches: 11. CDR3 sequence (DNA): TGTGCCAGCAGTTTATTCGTCCCGGGACAGAATAAAGCTTTCTTT. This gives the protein CASSLFVPGQNKAFF.

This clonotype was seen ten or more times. CDR3 DNA sequence: TGTGCCAGCACCCTGGACAGGGGGCAGAATTCACCCCTCCACTTT. Translating gives CASTLDRGQNSPLHF. J is TRBJ1-6 and V is TRBV2, with 11 bases fitting TRBD1. Per germline, CDR1 SNHLY and CDR2 FYNNEI. V gave up 7 bases and J gave up 7 bases; unmatched junction bases: 6. The CDR3 is 15 amino acids.

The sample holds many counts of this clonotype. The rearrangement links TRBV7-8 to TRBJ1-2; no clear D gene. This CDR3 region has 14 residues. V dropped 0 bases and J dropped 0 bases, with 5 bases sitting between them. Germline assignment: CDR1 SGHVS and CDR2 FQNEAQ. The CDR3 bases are TGTGCCAGCAGCTTAGCAGACACTAACTATGGCTACACCTTC. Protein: CASSLADTNYGYTF.

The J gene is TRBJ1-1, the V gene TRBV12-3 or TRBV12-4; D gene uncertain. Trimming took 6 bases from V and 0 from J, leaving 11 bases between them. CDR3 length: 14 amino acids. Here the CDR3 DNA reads TGTGCCAGCAGCCTCTTAGCTATGAACACTGAAGCTTTCTTT. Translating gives CASSLLAMNTEAFF.

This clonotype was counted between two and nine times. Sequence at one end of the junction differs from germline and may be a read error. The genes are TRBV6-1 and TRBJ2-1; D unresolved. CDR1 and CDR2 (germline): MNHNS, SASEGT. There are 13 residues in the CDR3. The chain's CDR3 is CASSVASYNGQFF. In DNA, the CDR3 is TGTGCCAGCAGTGTAGCTTCCTACAATGGGCAGTTCTTC.

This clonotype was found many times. The CDR3 reads CASSGRGAGGLEQYF. The CDR3 nucleotides are TGTGCCAGCAGTGGCCGAGGAGCGGGGGGGCTCGAGCAGTACTTC. J is TRBJ2-7 and V is TRBV6-1, with 10 bases matching TRBD2. Losses at the gene ends were 4 bases for V and 6 bases for J; bases not matched to a gene: 9. The length of the CDR3 is 15 residues. Germline CDR1 MNHNS, CDR2 SASEGT.

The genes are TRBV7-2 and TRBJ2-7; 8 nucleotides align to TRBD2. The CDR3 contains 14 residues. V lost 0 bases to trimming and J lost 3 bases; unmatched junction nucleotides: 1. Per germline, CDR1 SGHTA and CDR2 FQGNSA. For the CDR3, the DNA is TGTGCCAGCAGCTTAGCTAGCGGGGTCTACGAGCAGTACTTC. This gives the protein CASSLASGVYEQYF.